The 27 T cell receptor beta chains listed next were all sequenced from one sample in a study of blood T cell repertoires in COVID-19. Clones were read by immunoSEQ multiplex PCR, and TCRdb kept only the in-frame ones, dropping some. The top ten clones hold approximately 1.4% of a sample with some 170,000 clones, roughly 90% of them seen once. The sequenced sample was peripheral blood. Every receptor here comes from a woman in her 50s with acute or convalescent COVID-19.

The rearrangement links TRBV5-1 to TRBJ2-5; 7 bases are shared with TRBD1. V dropped 0 bases and J dropped 3; count of bases not matched to a gene: 8. The germline gives CDR1 SGHRS, CDR2 YFSETQ. The CDR3 spans 16 residues. The CDR3 is CASSLAGRQGEETQYF. CDR3 bases: TGCGCCAGCAGCTTGGCGGGTAGGCAGGGGGAAGAGACCCAGTACTTC.

This sequence joins TRBV7-2 and TRBJ1-1, with 9 bases lining up with TRBD1. Germline V gives CDR1 SGHTA, CDR2 FQGNSA. The CDR3 loop spans 15 amino acids. V gave up 1 base and J gave up 6 bases; unmatched junction bases: 6. DNA of the CDR3: TGTGCCAGCAGCTTAGTGGGGACAGGGAAATCTGAAGCTTTCTTT. Its translation: CASSLVGTGKSEAFF.

The CDR3 DNA reads as TGTGCCAGTAGTATAGATATGGGCAGGTATAATTCACCCCTCCACTTT. Translating it yields CASSIDMGRYNSPLHF. V is TRBV19 and J is TRBJ1-6; D is unclear. This CDR3 region has 16 residues. Trimming left V 0 bases short and J 4 bases short, with 10 bases between. CDR1 is LNHDA and CDR2 is SQIVND in the germline V gene (reference sequence). Combining the CDR3 with reference TRBV19 and TRBJ1-6 gives the whole variable domain DGGITQSPKYLFRKEGQNVTLSCEQNLNHDAMYWYRQDPGQGLRLIYYSQIVNDFQKGDIAEGYSVSREKKESFPLTVTSAQKNPTAFYLCASSIDMGRYNSPLHFGNGTRLTVT.

This chain joins TRBV11-3 and TRBJ2-7; 7 nucleotides match TRBD1. This CDR3 region has 14 residues. Germline-derived CDR1 and CDR2 are SGHNT and YENEEA. Trimming at V came to 5 bases and at J to 2 bases, leaving 6 bases not matched to a gene. CDR3 sequence: CASSVWDSPYEQYF. In DNA, the CDR3 is TGTGCCAGCAGCGTATGGGACAGTCCCTACGAGCAGTACTTC. Full variable domain (missing parts from reference TRBV11-3 and TRBJ2-7): EAGVVQSPRYKIIEKKQPVAFWCNPISGHNTLYWYLQNLGQGPELLIRYENEEAVDDSQLPKDRFSAERLKGVDSTLKIQPAELGDSAVYLCASSVWDSPYEQYFGPGTRLTVT.

Points on this clone: The identical CDR3 is also encoded by other nucleotide sequences in the sample. The chain couples TRBV6-5 to TRBJ2-3; 7 positions agree with TRBD2. The CDR3 has 16 residues. The germline CDR1 and CDR2 sequences are MNHEY and SVGAGI. V gave up 1 base and J gave up 3 bases; unmatched junction bases: 7. CDR3 loop: CASSYWGGAGTDTQYF. The CDR3 DNA reads as TGTGCCAGCAGTTACTGGGGAGGGGCTGGTACAGATACGCAGTATTTT.

V is TRBV4-2 and J is TRBJ2-7, with D uncertain. CDR1 LGHNA and CDR2 YNFKEQ come from the germline V gene. The CDR3 runs 14 residues. The V end lost 1 base, the J end lost 6 bases, and 13 bases lay between the germline ends. The CDR3 nucleotides read TGTGCCAGCAGCCAAGGTCCCGAGGAGAGCGAGCAGTACTTC. Translation: CASSQGPEESEQYF.

The chain joins TRBV7-6 to TRBJ1-1, with 10 positions matching TRBD1. The CDR3 contains 16 residues. Germline CDR1 reads SGHVS; CDR2 reads FNYEAQ. The trim removed 1 base at V and 6 bases at J, leaving 8 bases unmatched. CDR3 sequence (DNA): TGTGCCAGCAGCTTAGTAGGGACAGGGGTGGGGGCTGAAGCTTTCTTT. Translated: CASSLVGTGVGAEAFF.

This chain uses TRBV4-1 with TRBJ1-6; 12 bases are a match to TRBD1. The germline gives CDR1 MGHRA, CDR2 YSYEKL. CDR3 length: 17 residues. V lost 4 bases, J lost 9 bases, and 10 bases stayed unmatched. CDR3 amino acids: CASSPTPGQGAPSPLHF. DNA of the CDR3: TGCGCCAGCAGCCCCACGCCGGGACAGGGGGCGCCTTCACCCCTCCACTTT.

The chain is built from TRBV7-7 and TRBJ2-5; 7 nucleotides line up with TRBD1. This CDR3 is 15 amino acids long. J lost 2 bases, V lost 2 bases, and 5 bases had no gene match. Germline CDR1 is SSHAT and CDR2 is FNYEAQ (reference sequence). CDR3 in amino acids: CASSLLGTEQETQYF. The CDR3 DNA reads as TGTGCCAGCAGCTTATTGGGGACAGAGCAAGAGACCCAGTACTTC.

This chain uses TRBV30 with TRBJ1-2; a possible D gene is TRBD1 (5 bases). CDR1 GTSNPN and CDR2 SVGIG come from the germline V gene (reference sequence). The CDR3 totals 14 residues. The V end was cut by 0 bases, the J end by 2 bases, with 10 bases between. CDR3 amino acids: CAWSVRQMNYGYTF. DNA of the CDR3: TGTGCCTGGAGTGTGAGACAGATGAACTATGGCTACACCTTC.

This clone was observed a few times. V is TRBV5-1 and J is TRBJ1-4, with D hard to call. The germline CDR1 and CDR2 sequences are SGHRS and YFSETQ. V lost 4 bases, J lost 3 bases, and 13 bases lay in between. The CDR3 length is 15 residues. As DNA, the CDR3 is TGCGCCAGCAGCCTCCCGGGAACGCCTAATGAAAAACTGTTTTTT. Translating gives CASSLPGTPNEKLFF. Drawing the rest from reference TRBV5-1 and TRBJ1-4, the complete variable domain is KAGVTQTPRYLIKTRGQQVTLSCSPISGHRSVSWYQQTPGQGLQFLFEYFSETQRNKGNFPGRFSGRQFSNSRSEMNVSTLELGDSALYLCASSLPGTPNEKLFFGSGTQLSVL.

The chain employs TRBV21-1 and TRBJ2-2; the table names TRBD1, a call not compared with the DNA. TRBV21-1 is tagged as a pseudogene. This CDR3 is 16 amino acids long. This CDR3 reads CARPPRDRGKTGELFF. CDR3 sequence (DNA): TGTGCCAGACCTCCCCGGGACAGGGGAAAAACCGGGGAGCTGTTTTTT.

The V call is TRBV5-1, the J call TRBJ2-7, with 8 bases that match TRBD2. Germline loops: CDR1 SGHRS, CDR2 YFSETQ. This CDR3 comprises 15 residues. V gave up 0 bases and J gave up 7 bases; unmatched junction bases: 9. The CDR3 DNA sequence: TGCGCCAGCAGCTTGGTCGCGCGGGAGGAAGGTGAGCAGTACTTC. Translated, it gives CASSLVAREEGEQYF.

The chain has TRBV6-5 and TRBJ2-5; 8 bases line up with TRBD1. Germline trimming cut 6 bases from V and 7 bases from J; bases unmatched to any gene: 10. The CDR3 is 14 residues long. CDR1 is MNHEY and CDR2 is SVGAGI in the germline V gene. The CDR3 bases are TGTGCCAGCAGCCAGGACAGGGCGGCATGGACCCAGTACTTC. Its translation is CASSQDRAAWTQYF.

This rearrangement joins TRBV19 to TRBJ2-7; perhaps TRBD1 as D (6 bases). CDR3 length: 15 amino acids. CDR1 is LNHDA and CDR2 is SQIVND in the germline V gene (reference sequence). V lost 5 bases and J 4 bases, leaving 18 bases between the germline ends. The CDR3 DNA sequence: TGTGCCAGTAGTTCAGGGGTAAGCGGAGAGTACGAGCAGTACTTC. Residues: CASSSGVSGEYEQYF.

The rearrangement uses TRBV6-2 or TRBV6-3 and TRBJ2-7, with 7 nucleotides matching TRBD2. The J segment lost 5 bases and the V segment lost 2 bases, leaving 6 bases of the junction unmatched. Germline V gene lookup returns CDR1 MNHEY and CDR2 SVGEGT. This CDR3 region has 14 residues. The CDR3 DNA is TGTGCCAGCAGTTACGTGACGGGAGGCAACGAGCAGTACTTC. Protein product: CASSYVTGGNEQYF.

The V gene is TRBV5-1, the J gene TRBJ1-4; 8 nucleotides agree with TRBD1. The CDR3 has 16 residues. V shed 1 base, J shed 4 bases, and the junction held 6 bases outside the gene matches. Germline-derived CDR1 and CDR2 are SGHRS and YFSETQ. The CDR3 region has the DNA TGCGCCAGCAGCTTGTCGACAGGGGTTGGTAATGAAAAACTGTTTTTT. This encodes CASSLSTGVGNEKLFF.

This rearrangement joins TRBV7-6 to TRBJ2-7; 7 positions agree with TRBD2. Trimming removed 1 base from V and 6 bases from J; junction bases left unmatched: 3. The germline V gene encodes CDR1 SGHVS and CDR2 FNYEAQ. The CDR3 covers 13 residues. CDR3 residues: CASSLGTSTEQYF. The DNA for the CDR3 is TGTGCCAGCAGCTTAGGGACTAGTACCGAGCAGTACTTC.

The J gene is TRBJ1-1, the V gene TRBV6-4; a weak D match, TRBD1 (5 bases). The ends were cut back, 11 bases at V and 8 bases at J, with 15 bases in the middle. The V gene's germline CDR1 is MRHNA and CDR2 SNTAGT. The CDR3 has 11 residues. CDR3 DNA: TGTGCCCCAGAATGGCCAGGGGAAGCTTTCTTT. As protein: CAPEWPGEAFF.

The genes are TRBV2 and TRBJ2-1, with a possible D match to TRBD1 (6 bases). CDR1 SNHLY and CDR2 FYNNEI come from the germline V gene. V was shortened by 5 bases and J by 0 bases, with 11 bases between the two germline ends. CDR3 length equals 15 residues. The CDR3 spells CASSFQGTSYNEQFF. The CDR3 DNA follows: TGTGCCAGCAGTTTCCAGGGGACCTCCTACAATGAGCAGTTCTTC.

The rearrangement joins TRBV4-1 to TRBJ2-3, with 7 bases fitting TRBD1. CDR1 and CDR2 (germline): MGHRA, YSYEKL. The CDR3 runs 15 residues. The V segment lost 3 bases and the J segment 5 bases; nucleotides outside the gene matches: 8. CDR3 bases: TGCGCCAGCAGCCATCGCGGACAGGATCAAGATACGCAGTATTTT. It yields the protein CASSHRGQDQDTQYF.

The chain employs TRBV13 and TRBJ1-1; no firm D call. V was trimmed by 4 bases and J by 2 bases, leaving 8 bases between them. This CDR3 contains 13 residues. CDR1 is PRHDT and CDR2 is FYEKMQ in the germline V gene (reference sequence). The CDR3 nucleotides read TGTGCCAGCAGCTCCAGAGGCAACACTGAAGCTTTCTTT. As protein: CASSSRGNTEAFF.

The table lists this clone with a few counts. The chain has TRBV27 and TRBJ1-6, with 9 bases fitting TRBD1. CDR1 is MNHEY, CDR2 SMNVEV, per germline (reference sequence). The CDR3 runs to 16 residues. The V gene end was trimmed by 3 bases and the J gene end by 11 bases; junction bases not matched to a gene: 11. CDR3: CASSFPRTGGLAPLHF. The CDR3 nucleotides are TGTGCCAGCAGTTTTCCCCGAACAGGGGGCTTAGCACCCCTCCACTTT.

The chain links TRBV2 to TRBJ1-3; D perhaps matches TRBD1 (6 bases). This CDR3 comprises 14 residues. CDR1 and CDR2 from the germline V gene are SNHLY and FYNNEI. Trimming shortened V by 4 bases and J by 2 bases, and 9 bases separated the two germline ends. The CDR3: CASSAQGTGNTIYF. Here the CDR3 DNA reads TGTGCCAGCAGTGCCCAGGGGACTGGAAACACCATATATTTT.

J is TRBJ1-1 and V is TRBV5-1, with D perhaps TRBD1 (5 bases). The V end lost 1 base, the J end lost 6 bases, and 13 bases lay between the germline ends. There are 14 residues in the CDR3. Germline CDR1 and CDR2: SGHRS and YFSETQ. The CDR3 nucleotides read TGCGCCAGCAGCTTGACAGGAAGTGGAGCTGAAGCTTTCTTT. Protein: CASSLTGSGAEAFF.

This rearrangement joins TRBV11-3 to TRBJ2-3; unclear D gene. Germline V gives CDR1 SGHNT, CDR2 YENEEA. V lost 5 bases, J lost 6 bases, and 21 bases lay in between. This CDR3 has 16 amino acids. CDR3 DNA: TGTGCCAGCAGCCAGACTCCCGGTTCCCTCAGTGATACGCAGTATTTT. Its protein is CASSQTPGSLSDTQYF. Full variable domain (missing parts from reference TRBV11-3 and TRBJ2-3): EAGVVQSPRYKIIEKKQPVAFWCNPISGHNTLYWYLQNLGQGPELLIRYENEEAVDDSQLPKDRFSAERLKGVDSTLKIQPAELGDSAVYLCASSQTPGSLSDTQYFGPGTRLTVL.

The chain uses TRBV12-3 or TRBV12-4 and TRBJ1-1; no definite D call. V lost 1 base and J lost 8, with 8 bases in between. This CDR3 has 12 amino acids. The CDR3 bases are TGTGCCAGCAGTTTAGTCAGACTAGAAGCTTTCTTT. Amino acids: CASSLVRLEAFF.